This TCR beta chain was sequenced for a study of cytomegalovirus exposure and HLA in healthy donors. Study-wide points: Sequencing depth across donors, presence/absence analyses assumed, was roughly uniform.

Regarding this clone: Its cognate antigen is unknown.

Donors consisted of healthy bone marrow donors. 13 Jbeta primers and 60 Vbeta primers were used for the PCR. Assay used: immunoSEQ multiplex PCR; TCRdb lists only in-frame clones, some missing. The sample includes around 130,000 clones, approximately 80% seen only once; the top ten take about 0.71%. This sequence was found in a man younger than 35 in good health and CMV-seronegative. The sample comprised PBMCs.

CDR3 sequence (DNA): TGTGCCGTCCAACCGCGGGACAGGGCGTCCTACGAGCAGTACTTC. Its translation: CAVQPRDRASYEQYF. The chain joins TRBV6-5 to TRBJ2-7; 9 nucleotides align to TRBD1. The V and J ends lost 11 bases and 1 base, in that order; junction bases with no gene match: 12. The CDR3 consists of 15 residues. Germline CDR1 reads MNHEY; CDR2 reads SVGAGI.